This entry features one TCR beta chain sequence. These data originate in a study of siplizumab effects on memory and regulatory T cells. The CDR3 is 11 amino acids. Germline V gene lookup returns CDR1 SGHVS and CDR2 FNYEAQ. Trimming took off 3 bases at V and 5 bases at J, with 4 bases between the two ends. The repertoire was sequenced with immunoSEQ multiplex PCR; TCRdb's copy has only in-frame clones and lacks some. The sample contains some 62,000 clones, around 80% of which appear only once. The chain has TRBV7-6 and TRBJ2-5; D is unresolved. The clonotype originates from a human donor in good health. Sequencing was performed on memory CD4+ T cells sorted from blood. The CDR3 DNA sequence: TGTGCCAGCAGCTTGATGGAGACCCAGTACTTC. Protein product: CASSLMETQYF. The variable domain in full, completed from reference TRBV7-6 and TRBJ2-5, reads GAGVSQSPRYKVTKRGQDVALRCDPISGHVSLYWYRQALGQGPEFLTYFNYEAQQDKSGLPNDRFSAERPEGSISTLTIQRTEQRDSAMYRCASSLMETQYFGPGTRLLVL.